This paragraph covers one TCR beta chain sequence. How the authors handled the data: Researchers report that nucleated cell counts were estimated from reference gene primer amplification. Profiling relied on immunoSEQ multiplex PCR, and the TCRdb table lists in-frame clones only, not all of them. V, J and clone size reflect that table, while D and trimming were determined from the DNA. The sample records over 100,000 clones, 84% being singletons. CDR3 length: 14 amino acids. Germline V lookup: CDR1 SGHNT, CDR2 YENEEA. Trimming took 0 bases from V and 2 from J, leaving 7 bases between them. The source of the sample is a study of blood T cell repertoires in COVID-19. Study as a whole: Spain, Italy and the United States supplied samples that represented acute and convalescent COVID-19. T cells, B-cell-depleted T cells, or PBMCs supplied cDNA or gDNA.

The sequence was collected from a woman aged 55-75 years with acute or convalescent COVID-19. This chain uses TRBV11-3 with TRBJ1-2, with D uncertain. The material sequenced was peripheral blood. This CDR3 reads CASSLDPRNYGYTF. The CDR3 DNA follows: TGTGCCAGCAGCTTAGATCCCAGGAACTATGGCTACACCTTC.